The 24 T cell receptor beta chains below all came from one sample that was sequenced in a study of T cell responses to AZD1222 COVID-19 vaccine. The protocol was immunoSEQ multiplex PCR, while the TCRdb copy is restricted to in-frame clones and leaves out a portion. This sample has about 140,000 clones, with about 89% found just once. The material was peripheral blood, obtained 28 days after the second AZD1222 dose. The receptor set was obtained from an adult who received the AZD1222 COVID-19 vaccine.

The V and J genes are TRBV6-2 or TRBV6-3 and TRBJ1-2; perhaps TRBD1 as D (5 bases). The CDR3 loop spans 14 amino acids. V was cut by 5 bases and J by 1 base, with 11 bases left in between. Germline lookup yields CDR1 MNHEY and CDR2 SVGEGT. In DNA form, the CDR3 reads TGTGCCAGCAGTCGGGACCCCTTTAACTATGGCTACACCTTC. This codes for CASSRDPFNYGYTF.

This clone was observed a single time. In DNA form, the CDR3 reads TGTGCCAGCAGCCCCGAGACGGGGTACACTGAAGCTTTCTTT. It translates to CASSPETGYTEAFF. The chain couples TRBV9 to TRBJ1-1; D gene uncertain. With 4 bases removed from V and 3 bases from J, the gap between germline ends came to 13 bases. Germline assignment: CDR1 SGDLS and CDR2 YYNGEE. This CDR3 has 14 amino acids.

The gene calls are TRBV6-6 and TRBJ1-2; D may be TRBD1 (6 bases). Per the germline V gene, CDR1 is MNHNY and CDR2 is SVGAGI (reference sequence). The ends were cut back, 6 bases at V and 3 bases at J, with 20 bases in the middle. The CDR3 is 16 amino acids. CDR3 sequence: CASRPPYREPYYGYTF. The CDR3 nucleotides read TGTGCCAGCAGACCCCCCTACAGGGAACCCTACTATGGCTACACCTTC.

Here the CDR3 DNA reads TGTGCCAGCAGTGTTAGGGCCACAACCTACGAGCAGTACTTC. As protein: CASSVRATTYEQYF. The chain carries TRBV2 and TRBJ2-7; no definite D call. CDR3 length equals 14 residues. V lost 4 bases and J lost 2, with 12 bases in between. Germline V lookup: CDR1 SNHLY, CDR2 FYNNEI.

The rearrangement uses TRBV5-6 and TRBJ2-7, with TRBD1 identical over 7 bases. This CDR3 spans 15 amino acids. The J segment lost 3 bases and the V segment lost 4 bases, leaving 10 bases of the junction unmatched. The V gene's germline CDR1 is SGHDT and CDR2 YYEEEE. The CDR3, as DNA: TGTGCCAGCAGCGCGGGCCAGGGGGTCTTCTACGAGCAGTACTTC. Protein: CASSAGQGVFYEQYF.

CDR3 in amino acids: CASSQDGRYEKLFF. The CDR3 nucleotides are TGTGCCAGTAGTCAGGACGGTCGATATGAAAAACTGTTTTTT. This rearrangement joins TRBV19 to TRBJ1-4; D uncertain. Trimming pared 5 bases from V and 6 bases from J, leaving 13 bases between. The CDR3 length is 14 residues. Germline CDR1 LNHDA, CDR2 SQIVND (reference sequence).

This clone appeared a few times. CDR3 in DNA: TGTGCCAGCAGTTACTCGATTTCTGGGACCGGACCCGATGAAAAACTGTTTTTT. Translation: CASSYSISGTGPDEKLFF. The rearrangement joins TRBV6-2 or TRBV6-3 to TRBJ1-4; D is perhaps TRBD1 (5 bases). Per the germline V gene, CDR1 is MNHEY and CDR2 is SVGEGT. The CDR3 extends over 18 amino acids. V was cut by 0 bases and J by 6 bases, with 20 bases left in between.

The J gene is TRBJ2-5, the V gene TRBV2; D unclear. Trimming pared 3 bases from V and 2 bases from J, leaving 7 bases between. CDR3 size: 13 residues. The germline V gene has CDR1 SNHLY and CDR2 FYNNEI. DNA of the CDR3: TGTGCCAGCAGTGAGGTCAGGCAAGAGACCCAGTACTTC. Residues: CASSEVRQETQYF.

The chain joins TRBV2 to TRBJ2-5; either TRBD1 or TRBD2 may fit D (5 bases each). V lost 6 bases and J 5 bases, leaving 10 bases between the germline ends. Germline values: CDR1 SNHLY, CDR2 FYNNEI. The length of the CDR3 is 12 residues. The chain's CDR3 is CASRLEGETQYF. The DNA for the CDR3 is TGTGCCAGCAGGTTAGAGGGGGAGACCCAGTACTTC.

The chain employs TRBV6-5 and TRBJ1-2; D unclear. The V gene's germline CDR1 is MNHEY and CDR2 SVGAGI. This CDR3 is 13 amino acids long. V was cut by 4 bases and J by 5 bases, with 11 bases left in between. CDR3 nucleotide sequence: TGTGCCAGCAGTTCCCTAACAGTTTATGGCTACACCTTC. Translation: CASSSLTVYGYTF.

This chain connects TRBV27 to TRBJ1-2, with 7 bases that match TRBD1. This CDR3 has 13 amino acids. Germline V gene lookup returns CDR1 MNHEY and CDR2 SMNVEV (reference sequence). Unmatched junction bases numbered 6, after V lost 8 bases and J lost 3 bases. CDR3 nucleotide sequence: TGTGCCAGCTGTCGTACAGGGGACTATGGCTACACCTTC. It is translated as CASCRTGDYGYTF.

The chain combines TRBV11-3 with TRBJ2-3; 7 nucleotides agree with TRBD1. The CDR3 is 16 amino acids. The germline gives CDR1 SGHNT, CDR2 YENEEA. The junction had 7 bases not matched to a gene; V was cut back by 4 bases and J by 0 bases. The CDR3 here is CASSSRWGQSTDTQYF. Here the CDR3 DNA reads TGTGCCAGCAGCTCAAGGTGGGGACAGAGCACAGATACGCAGTATTTT.

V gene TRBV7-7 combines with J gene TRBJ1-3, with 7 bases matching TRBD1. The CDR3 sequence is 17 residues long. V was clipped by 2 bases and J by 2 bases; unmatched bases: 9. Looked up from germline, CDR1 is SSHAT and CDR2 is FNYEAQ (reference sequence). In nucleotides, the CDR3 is TGTGCCAGCAGCTTACCATGGTCAGGGGGGACTGGAAACACCATATATTTT. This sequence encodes CASSLPWSGGTGNTIYF.

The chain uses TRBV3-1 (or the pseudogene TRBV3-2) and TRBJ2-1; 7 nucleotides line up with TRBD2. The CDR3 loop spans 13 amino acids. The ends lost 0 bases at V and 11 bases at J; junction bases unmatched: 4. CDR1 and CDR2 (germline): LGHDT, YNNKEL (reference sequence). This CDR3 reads CASSQDRGGQQFF. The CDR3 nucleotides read TGTGCCAGCAGCCAAGATCGCGGGGGTCAGCAGTTCTTC.

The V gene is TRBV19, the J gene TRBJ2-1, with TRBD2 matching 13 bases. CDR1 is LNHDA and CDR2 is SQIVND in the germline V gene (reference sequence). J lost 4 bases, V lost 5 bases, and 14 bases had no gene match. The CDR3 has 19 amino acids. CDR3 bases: TGTGCCAGTAGTGGAAGACTAGCGGGAGGCCGGGGGGGATACAATGAGCAGTTCTTC. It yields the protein CASSGRLAGGRGGYNEQFF.

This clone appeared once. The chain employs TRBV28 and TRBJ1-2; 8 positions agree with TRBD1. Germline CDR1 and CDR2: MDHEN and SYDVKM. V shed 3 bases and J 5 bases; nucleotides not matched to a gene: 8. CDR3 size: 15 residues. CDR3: CASSLEQGAWYGYTF. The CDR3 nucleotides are TGTGCCAGCAGTTTGGAGCAGGGGGCCTGGTATGGCTACACCTTC.

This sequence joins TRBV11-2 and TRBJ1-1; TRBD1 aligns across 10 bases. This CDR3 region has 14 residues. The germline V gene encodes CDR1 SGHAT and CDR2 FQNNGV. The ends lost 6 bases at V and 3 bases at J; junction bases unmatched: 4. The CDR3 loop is CASRRDRGHTEAFF. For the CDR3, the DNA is TGTGCCAGCAGACGGGACAGGGGTCACACTGAAGCTTTCTTT.

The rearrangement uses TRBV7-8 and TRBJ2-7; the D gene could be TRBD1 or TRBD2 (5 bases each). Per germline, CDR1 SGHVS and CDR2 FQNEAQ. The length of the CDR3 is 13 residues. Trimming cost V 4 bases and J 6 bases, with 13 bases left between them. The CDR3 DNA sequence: TGTGCCAGCAGCTCCCCCTGGGGGAGCGAGCAGTACTTC. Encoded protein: CASSSPWGSEQYF.

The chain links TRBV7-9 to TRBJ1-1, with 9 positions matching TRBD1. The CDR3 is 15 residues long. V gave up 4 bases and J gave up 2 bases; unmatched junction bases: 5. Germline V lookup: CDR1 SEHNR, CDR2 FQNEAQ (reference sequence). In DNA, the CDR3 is TGTGCCAGCAGCTCCCAGACAGGGGGAAACACTGAAGCTTTCTTT. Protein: CASSSQTGGNTEAFF.

The CDR3 sequence: CATQAGTKNIQYF. The CDR3 coding sequence is TGTGCCACCCAAGCGGGGACCAAAAACATTCAGTACTTC. The chain is built from TRBV19 and TRBJ2-4; TRBD2 aligns across 7 bases. Germline-derived CDR1 and CDR2 are LNHDA and SQIVND (reference sequence). V lost 10 bases and J lost 2; bases outside the gene matches: 5. The CDR3 is 13 amino acids.

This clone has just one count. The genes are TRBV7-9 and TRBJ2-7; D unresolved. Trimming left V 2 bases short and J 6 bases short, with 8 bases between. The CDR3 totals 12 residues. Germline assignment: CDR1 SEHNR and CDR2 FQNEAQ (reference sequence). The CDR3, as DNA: TGTGCCAGCAGCTTAATTCTTGGCGAGCAGTACTTC. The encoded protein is CASSLILGEQYF.

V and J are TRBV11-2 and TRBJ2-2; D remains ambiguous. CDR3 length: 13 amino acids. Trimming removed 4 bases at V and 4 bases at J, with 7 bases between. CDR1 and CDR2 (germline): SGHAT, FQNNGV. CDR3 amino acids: CASSSRITGELFF. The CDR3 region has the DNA TGTGCCAGCAGCTCTCGTATCACCGGGGAGCTGTTTTTT.

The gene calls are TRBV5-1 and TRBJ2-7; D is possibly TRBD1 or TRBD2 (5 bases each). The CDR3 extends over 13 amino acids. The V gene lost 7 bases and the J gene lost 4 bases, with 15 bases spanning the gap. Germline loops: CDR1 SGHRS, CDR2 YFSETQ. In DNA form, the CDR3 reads TGCGCCAGCTCGTCCGGGACCCTATACGAGCAGTACTTC. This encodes CASSSGTLYEQYF. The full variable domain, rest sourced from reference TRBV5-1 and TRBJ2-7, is KAGVTQTPRYLIKTRGQQVTLSCSPISGHRSVSWYQQTPGQGLQFLFEYFSETQRNKGNFPGRFSGRQFSNSRSEMNVSTLELGDSALYLCASSSGTLYEQYFGPGTRLTVT.

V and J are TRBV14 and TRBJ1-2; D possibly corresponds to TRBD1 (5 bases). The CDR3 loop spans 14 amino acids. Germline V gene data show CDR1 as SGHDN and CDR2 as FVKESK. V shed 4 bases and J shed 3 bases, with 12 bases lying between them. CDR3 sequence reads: CASSPPGGYYGYTF. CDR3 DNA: TGTGCCAGCAGCCCGCCTGGGGGTTACTATGGCTACACCTTC. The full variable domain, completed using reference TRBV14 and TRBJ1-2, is EAGVTQFPSHSVIEKGQTVTLRCDPISGHDNLYWYRRVMGKEIKFLLHFVKESKQDESGMPNNRFLAERTGGTYSTLKVQPAELEDSGVYFCASSPPGGYYGYTFGSGTRLTVV.